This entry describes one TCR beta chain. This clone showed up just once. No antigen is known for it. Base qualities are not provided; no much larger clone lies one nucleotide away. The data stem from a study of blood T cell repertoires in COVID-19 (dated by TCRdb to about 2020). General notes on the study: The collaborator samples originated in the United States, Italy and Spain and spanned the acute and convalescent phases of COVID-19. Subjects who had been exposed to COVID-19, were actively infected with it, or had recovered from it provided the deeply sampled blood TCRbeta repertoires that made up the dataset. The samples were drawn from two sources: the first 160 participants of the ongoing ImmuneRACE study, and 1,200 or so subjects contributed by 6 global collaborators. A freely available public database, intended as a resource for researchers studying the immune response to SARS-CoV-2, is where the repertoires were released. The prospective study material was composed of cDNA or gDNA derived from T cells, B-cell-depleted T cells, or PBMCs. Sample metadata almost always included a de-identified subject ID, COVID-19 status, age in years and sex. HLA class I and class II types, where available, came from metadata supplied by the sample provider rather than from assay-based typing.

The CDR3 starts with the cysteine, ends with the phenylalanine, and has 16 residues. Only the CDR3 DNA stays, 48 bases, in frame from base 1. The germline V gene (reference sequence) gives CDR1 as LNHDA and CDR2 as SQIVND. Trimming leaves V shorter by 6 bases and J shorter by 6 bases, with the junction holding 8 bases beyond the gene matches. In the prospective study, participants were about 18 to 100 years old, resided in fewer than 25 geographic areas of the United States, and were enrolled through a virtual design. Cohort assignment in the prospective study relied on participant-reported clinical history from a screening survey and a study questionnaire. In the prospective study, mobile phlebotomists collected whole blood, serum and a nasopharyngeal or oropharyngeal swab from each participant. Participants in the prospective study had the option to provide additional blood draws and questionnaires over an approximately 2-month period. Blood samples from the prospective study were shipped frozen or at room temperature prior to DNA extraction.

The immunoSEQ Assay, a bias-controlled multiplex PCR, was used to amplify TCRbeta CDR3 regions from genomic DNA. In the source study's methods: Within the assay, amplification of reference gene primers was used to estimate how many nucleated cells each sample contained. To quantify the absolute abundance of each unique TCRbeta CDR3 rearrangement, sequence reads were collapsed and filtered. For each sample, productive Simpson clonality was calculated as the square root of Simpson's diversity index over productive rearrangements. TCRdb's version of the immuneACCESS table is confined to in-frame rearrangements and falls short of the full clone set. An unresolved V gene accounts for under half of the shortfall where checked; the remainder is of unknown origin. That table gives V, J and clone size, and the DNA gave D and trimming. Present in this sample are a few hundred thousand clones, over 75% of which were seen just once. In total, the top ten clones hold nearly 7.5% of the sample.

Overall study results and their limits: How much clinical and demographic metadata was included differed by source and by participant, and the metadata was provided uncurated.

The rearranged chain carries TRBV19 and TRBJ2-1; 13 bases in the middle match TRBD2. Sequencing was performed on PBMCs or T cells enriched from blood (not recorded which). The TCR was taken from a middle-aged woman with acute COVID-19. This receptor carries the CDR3 CASSGLAGEGRNEQFF. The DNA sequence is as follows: TGTGCCAGTAGCGGACTAGCGGGGGAGGGGCGCAATGAGCAGTTCTTC.